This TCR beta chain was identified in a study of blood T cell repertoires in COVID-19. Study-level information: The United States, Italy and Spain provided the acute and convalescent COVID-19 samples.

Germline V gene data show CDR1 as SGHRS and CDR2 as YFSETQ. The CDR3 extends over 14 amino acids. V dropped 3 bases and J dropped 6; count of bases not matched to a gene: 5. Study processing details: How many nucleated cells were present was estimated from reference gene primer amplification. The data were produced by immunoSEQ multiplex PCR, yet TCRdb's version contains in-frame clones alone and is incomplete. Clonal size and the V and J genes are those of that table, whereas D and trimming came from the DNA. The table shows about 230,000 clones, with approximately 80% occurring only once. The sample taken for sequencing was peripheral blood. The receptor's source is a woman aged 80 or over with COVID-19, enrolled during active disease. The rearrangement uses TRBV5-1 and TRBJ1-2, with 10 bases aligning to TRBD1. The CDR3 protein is CASSYRTGGDGYTF. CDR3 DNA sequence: TGCGCCAGCAGCTATCGGACAGGGGGGGATGGCTACACCTTC.